This T cell receptor (beta chain) was sequenced during a study of shared clonotypes between healthy human individuals. Study-wide findings and caveats: Sequencing of the sorted subsets was shown by rarefaction to be incomplete despite large depth. Memory subsets generally showed smaller estimated richness than naive subsets did.

Naive CD8 cells comprised CD45RO-negative, CCR7-positively selected cells, excluding terminally differentiated effector memory CD45RA+ cells. Method: immunoSEQ multiplex PCR; TCRdb's copy keeps in-frame clones and lacks some. This repertoire shows 800,000 or so clones, 96% found once; its top ten account for about 0.25%. V was shortened by 0 bases and J by 7 bases, with 7 bases between the two germline ends. The CDR3 has 13 amino acids. Germline V lookup: CDR1 SGHDN, CDR2 FVKESK. A word on this clone: Its antigen is unknown.

The chain joins TRBV14 to TRBJ1-5; D is unresolved. This sequence originates from a man aged 25-45 years in good health. What was sequenced was naive CD8+ T cells sorted from blood. DNA of the CDR3: TGTGCCAGCAGCCAAGATATGGGACAGCCCCAGCATTTT. Its translation: CASSQDMGQPQHF.